The 12 T cell receptor beta chains below were found in one sample sequenced in a study of blood T cells in healthy people across ages. The second PCR ran about 6 to 11 cycles with a sample-barcoded 5' primer and J-beta primers. Each CDR3 protein is one row after TCRdb ran MiXCR on the 5' RACE reads. The sample holds 650,000 to 950,000 distinct CDR3 sequences, under 55% seen once. Sequencing used blood. These receptors were obtained from a man in his sixties in good health.

V usage is TRBV29-1 and J usage is TRBJ2-1, with no clear D. CDR1 is SQVTM and CDR2 is ANQGSEA in the germline V gene. V dropped 3 bases and J dropped 6 bases, with 9 bases sitting between them. The CDR3 loop spans 12 amino acids. CDR3 in amino acids: CSVERVVNEQFF. The CDR3 DNA reads as TGCAGCGTTGAGCGAGTGGTCAATGAGCAGTTCTTC.

This sequence joins TRBV12-3 or TRBV12-4 and TRBJ2-3, with 8 bases matching TRBD2. The CDR3 contains 14 residues. With 6 bases clipped from V and 5 bases from J, the junction kept 7 bases outside the gene matches. In nucleotides, the CDR3 is TGTGCCAGCAGGGCCAGCGGGGGCCTAGATACGCAGTATTTT. This gives the protein CASRASGGLDTQYF.

The chain recombines TRBV7-2 with TRBJ2-4; D not certain. This CDR3 region has 15 residues. Germline lookup yields CDR1 SGHTA and CDR2 FQGNSA. The V gene lost 4 bases and the J gene lost 1 base, with 11 bases spanning the gap. CDR3 region: CASSSSGPAKNIQYF. Here the CDR3 DNA reads TGTGCCAGCAGCTCGTCAGGTCCGGCCAAAAACATTCAGTACTTC. Supplemented by reference TRBV7-2 and TRBJ2-4, the full variable domain reads GAGVSQSPSNKVTEKGKDVELRCDPISGHTALYWYRQSLGQGLEFLIYFQGNSAPDKSGLPSDRFSAERTGGSVSTLTIQRTQQEDSAVYLCASSSSGPAKNIQYFGAGTRLSVL.

This clonotype occurred a few times. This chain joins TRBV5-5 and TRBJ2-1; 10 nucleotides line up with TRBD1. CDR3 length: 15 residues. Germline V gene lookup returns CDR1 SGHKS and CDR2 YYEKEE (reference sequence). J gave up 7 bases and V 5 bases, and 9 bases lay outside the gene matches. The CDR3 nucleotides are TGTGCCAGCAGTCTCCGGGACAGGGGATTTAATGAGCAGTTCTTC. This translates into CASSLRDRGFNEQFF.

The chain employs TRBV20-1 and TRBJ2-1; the match to TRBD2 covers 7 bases. CDR3 length equals 13 residues. CDR1 is DFQATT, CDR2 SNEGSKA, per germline (reference sequence). The junction had 5 bases not matched to a gene; V was cut back by 6 bases and J by 3 bases. In nucleotides, the CDR3 is TGCAGTGCCCCGACGGGGGGCTACAATGAGCAGTTCTTC. Its protein product is CSAPTGGYNEQFF.

This chain uses TRBV7-9 with TRBJ2-7; no firm D call. Between the trimmed V and J ends, which lost 7 bases and 0 bases, there was a span of 7 bases. The CDR3 contains 12 residues. Germline V gives CDR1 SEHNR, CDR2 FQNEAQ (reference sequence). The CDR3 DNA follows: TGTGCCAGCACCTCAGGCTCCTACGAGCAGTACTTC. Residues: CASTSGSYEQYF.

This clonotype was recorded a few times. The chain carries TRBV24-1 and TRBJ2-7, with TRBD2 identical over 14 bases. Germline trimming cut 3 bases from V and 5 bases from J; bases unmatched to any gene: 5. Germline V CDR1 and CDR2: KGHDR, SFDVKD. The CDR3 extends over 16 amino acids. The CDR3 is CATSDPRTSGGNEQYF. As DNA, the CDR3 is TGTGCCACCAGTGATCCCCGGACTAGCGGGGGGAACGAGCAGTACTTC.

Of note for this clonotype: A much larger clone lies one base from this, so it may be a read error. This sequence joins TRBV29-1 and TRBJ2-3; perhaps TRBD1 as D (5 bases). Germline CDR1 reads SQVTM; CDR2 reads ANQGSEA. This CDR3 is 14 amino acids long. The V and J ends lost 7 bases and 0 bases respectively, with 14 bases between them. The CDR3 here is CSGARTISTDTQYF. In DNA, the CDR3 is TGCAGCGGGGCCCGGACAATTAGCACAGATACGCAGTATTTT.

V and J are TRBV25-1 and TRBJ2-3, with TRBD2 as a possible D gene (5 bases). This CDR3 is built from 15 residues. Looked up from germline, CDR1 is MGHDK and CDR2 is SYGVNS. Trimming removed 10 bases from V and 0 bases from J, with 17 bases in between. CDR3 region: CATSGFRGSTDTQYF. CDR3 nucleotides: TGTGCCACCTCAGGATTCCGGGGAAGCACAGATACGCAGTATTTT.

The rearrangement joins TRBV9 to TRBJ1-6; D unclear. Deletions cut 0 bases from V and 7 bases from J, with 2 bases between. The CDR3 sequence is 12 residues long. From germline, CDR1 is SGDLS and CDR2 YYNGEE. CDR3 amino acids: CASSVENSPLHF. The CDR3 region has the DNA TGTGCCAGCAGCGTAGAGAATTCACCCCTCCACTTT.

This clonotype was found a few times. In nucleotides, the CDR3 is TGTGCCAGCAGGGGGACAGGGCCAAATTCACCCCTCCACTTT. The encoded protein is CASRGTGPNSPLHF. The chain combines TRBV6-5 with TRBJ1-6, with 9 bases fitting TRBD1. V trimming: 6 bases; J trimming: 7 bases; junction bases outside the gene matches: 4. The CDR3 contains 14 residues. CDR1 MNHEY and CDR2 SVGAGI come from the germline V gene.

The genes are TRBV9 and TRBJ1-2; D unresolved. This CDR3 is 16 amino acids long. Germline CDR1 reads SGDLS; CDR2 reads YYNGEE. The germline V and J ends were trimmed by 6 bases and 4 bases, with 22 bases remaining between them. CDR3 residues: CASKNQDQAAGYGYTF. The CDR3 nucleotides are TGTGCCAGCAAAAACCAGGATCAGGCGGCAGGCTATGGCTACACCTTC. Full variable domain (outside the CDR3, taken from reference TRBV9 and TRBJ1-2): DSGVTQTPKHLITATGQRVTLRCSPRSGDLSVYWYQQSLDQGLQFLIQYYNGEERAKGNILERFSAQQFPDLHSELNLSSLELGDSALYFCASKNQDQAAGYGYTFGSGTRLTVV.